In its sample, the clone carrying this TCR beta chain was seen many times. This sample is drawn from a study of T-cell reconstitution after alpha-beta-depleted transplantation in children. The CDR3 runs to 14 residues. The V end lost 4 bases, the J end lost 0 bases, and 11 bases lay between the germline ends. Germline V gives CDR1 SQVTM, CDR2 ANQGSEA. Construction of the TCRbeta library involved unique molecular identifiers. TCRdb redid the calling of the PCR reads with MiXCR, one entry per CDR3 protein. The sample includes 450,000 to 500,000 distinct CDR3 sequences, approximately 12% seen only once; the top ten take under 7%.

The V gene is TRBV29-1, the J gene TRBJ2-3; maybe TRBD2 (6 bases). The sequencing used PBMCs from the stem cell graft donor, collected from the stem cell graft. This receptor was identified in a human donor who donated a stem cell graft to a child with combined immunodeficiency. In nucleotides, the CDR3 is TGCAGCGTTGGGCGTGGGACTAGCACAGATACGCAGTATTTT. It encodes CSVGRGTSTDTQYF.